The clone carrying this TCR beta chain has at least ten counts. Its antigen remains unidentified. Germline loops: CDR1 DFQATT, CDR2 SNEGSKA (reference sequence). The CDR3 has 10 residues. V dropped 5 bases and J dropped 10 bases, with 11 bases sitting between them. Study observations and caveats: The TCR gene usage of tumor memory CD4+ T cells clustered together with blood and lymph node memory CD4+ cells and with lymph node naive CD4+ cells. The larger cohort examined one V-J beta rearrangement, not whole repertoires. Greatest tumor Treg TCR overlap was with tumor naive CD4+ cells.

Tregs were sorted as CD4+CD25+CD127-/low cells. Full-length variable regions came from constant-region reverse primers plus semi-nested Nested Universal Primer A PCR. TCRdb passed the 5' RACE reads through MiXCR, listing each CDR3 protein once. The table has 50,000 to 70,000 distinct CDR3 sequences, about 20% seen once; the top ten hold 2.5% to 4%. This chain uses TRBV20-1 with TRBJ1-1; no definite D call. The TCR sequence derives from a female donor with breast cancer. The sequencing input was tumor-infiltrating Tregs sorted from the breast tumor. In DNA form, the CDR3 reads TGCAGTGCTCTGGGAATTGGAGCTTTCTTT. This gives the protein CSALGIGAFF.